These 2 T cell receptor beta chains were sequenced from one sample in a study of T cells in localized non-small cell lung cancer. Sequencing was performed with immunoSEQ multiplex PCR; in TCRdb, only in-frame clones are kept and a portion is missing. The sample consists of tens of thousands of clones, approximately 80% of them appearing once. This sample comprised peripheral blood mononuclear cells, obtained before any cancer treatment. The receptors originated from an older male donor with stage II lung adenocarcinoma.

This rearrangement joins TRBV5-1 to TRBJ1-2, with 10 bases matching TRBD1. The CDR3 runs to 14 residues. Germline CDR1 and CDR2: SGHRS and YFSETQ. J gave up 6 bases and V 1 base, and 3 bases lay outside the gene matches. CDR3 nucleotide sequence: TGCGCCAGCAGCTTGTGGACAGGGGGGAATGGCTACACCTTC. Translating it yields CASSLWTGGNGYTF.

CDR3 sequence (DNA): TGTGCCAGTAGTATGGAGGAGCCGGGTGACACTGAAGCTTTCTTT. It translates to CASSMEEPGDTEAFF. The chain links TRBV19 to TRBJ1-1; D ambiguous. V lost 3 bases and J 3 bases, leaving 14 bases between the germline ends. The CDR3 length is 15 residues. Looked up from germline, CDR1 is LNHDA and CDR2 is SQIVND (reference sequence).